Listed below are T cell receptor beta chains from one sample, sequenced in a study of early stage breast cancer tumors. Produced via immunoSEQ multiplex PCR; TCRdb's table is partial and in-frame only. The sample lists roughly 34,000 clones, approximately 69% seen once, with approximately 7% in the top ten. The sample comprised blood. These receptors originate from a person between 60 and 69 years old with breast cancer. CDR3s include the opening cysteine and the closing phenylalanine or tryptophan. The order of the fields is V gene, clone size, D gene, J gene, CDR3 DNA, CDR3 protein. A D gene is named only where the DNA matches it firmly. The size field is filled for only some rows; it gives once, few, many or a size class.

>TRBV18|NA|NA|TRBJ1-4
TGTGCCAGCTCAAGGGGAACTAATGAAAAACTGTTTTTT
CASSRGTNEKLFF
>TRBV9|NA|NA|TRBJ1-6
TGTGCCAGCAGCGTAGATTGGGCCCCCTATAATTCACCCCTCCACTTT
CASSVDWAPYNSPLHF
>TRBV11-2|NA|NA|TRBJ2-6
TGTGCCAGCACCTCCCTCAGGGTTAGCGCTGGGGCCAACGTCCTGACTTTC
CASTSLRVSAGANVLTF
>TRBV30|NA|TRBD2|TRBJ2-3
TGTGCCTGGAGTCCTAACAGGGGGCCCGGACTAGCGGGGGGCGGGAAGCAGTATTTT
CAWSPNRGPGLAGGGKQYF
>TRBV9|NA|TRBD1|TRBJ1-2
TGTGCCAGCAGAGGGGACAGGATCTATGGCTACACCTTC
CASRGDRIYGYTF
>TRBV10-3|NA|NA|TRBJ2-7
TGTGCCACAACCCGGGGCTACCTCCACGAGCAGTACTTC
CATTRGYLHEQYF
>TRBV6-5|NA|TRBD2|TRBJ2-2
TGTGCCAGCAGTTACTATGGGAGGGCCGACACCGGGGAGCTGTTTTTT
CASSYYGRADTGELFF
>TRBV4-1|NA|NA|TRBJ1-4
TGCGCCAGCAGCGCACCGTTCTATTCTGGGCTTAATGAAAAACTGTTTTTT
CASSAPFYSGLNEKLFF
>TRBV30|NA|NA|TRBJ2-5
TGTGCCTGGAGTGAGGAGACCCAGTACTTC
CAWSEETQYF
>TRBV11-3|NA|NA|TRBJ1-1
TGTGCCAGCAGCTTAGGTGGCATGAACACTGAAGCTTTCTTT
CASSLGGMNTEAFF
>TRBV30|NA|NA|TRBJ2-1
TGTGCCTGGAGTTGGCAGGACGGTTGGTACAATGAGCAGTTCTTC
CAWSWQDGWYNEQFF
>TRBV5-6|NA|NA|TRBJ2-1
TGTGCCAGCAGCTTGGGTCTATCCAGGGCGAATGAGCAGTTCTTC
CASSLGLSRANEQFF
>TRBV10-3|NA|TRBD2|TRBJ2-5
TGTGCCACCAGAGGTCTAGCGGGAGGAACGGGGGAGACCCAGTACTTC
CATRGLAGGTGETQYF
>TRBV30|NA|NA|TRBJ1-1
TGTGCCTGGTACGGGGGGCATACTGAAGCTTTCTTT
CAWYGGHTEAFF
>TRBV15|few|NA|TRBJ1-2
TGTGCCACCAGCAGAGAAGAAGGGGATGGCTACACCTTC
CATSREEGDGYTF
>TRBV11-2|NA|TRBD2|TRBJ2-1
TGTGCCAGCAGCTGGACTAGCGGGATTGATGAGCAGTTCTTC
CASSWTSGIDEQFF
>TRBV25-1|few|NA|TRBJ1-2
TGTGCCAGCAGTGTCGGAAACTATGGCTACACCTTC
CASSVGNYGYTF
>TRBV14|NA|NA|TRBJ2-5
TGTGCCAGCAGACTGGCCCCATCGGAGACCCAGTACTTC
CASRLAPSETQYF
>TRBV7-2|NA|NA|TRBJ1-2
TGTGCCAGCAGCGCCCGGACATACTCAGGTTCTCGGGGCTACACCTTC
CASSARTYSGSRGYTF
>TRBV5-1|few|NA|TRBJ1-2
TGCGCCAGCAGCTTGGGAGTTCGCGGGCATGGCTACACCTTC
CASSLGVRGHGYTF
>TRBV19|NA|TRBD2|TRBJ2-1
TGTGCCAGTAGTGCGACTAGCGGGATAGGGGGTGAGCAGTTCTTC
CASSATSGIGGEQFF
>TRBV4-2|NA|NA|TRBJ1-5
TGTGCCAGCAGCGGAGGGACGTTTCAGCCCCAGCATTTT
CASSGGTFQPQHF
>TRBV9|NA|NA|TRBJ1-2
TGTGCCAGCAGCGCATCCCGGAACAAACCCTCGGTGGGGCCCTATGGCTACACCTTC
CASSASRNKPSVGPYGYTF
>TRBV19|NA|NA|TRBJ1-5
TGTGCCAGTAGTATAGTCGGCCAAAGCAATCAGCCCCAGCATTTT
CASSIVGQSNQPQHF
>TRBV6-1|few|TRBD1|TRBJ2-4
TGTGCCAGCAGTGAAGGACCGACAGGGGTCAACAAAAACATTCAGTACTTC
CASSEGPTGVNKNIQYF
>TRBV27|NA|TRBD1|TRBJ1-5
TGTGCCAGCAGTACCAGGACAGGTCAGCCCCAGCATTTT
CASSTRTGQPQHF
>TRBV6-5|few|NA|TRBJ1-1
TGTGCCAGCATTAGTTGGAACACTGAAGCTTTCTTT
CASISWNTEAFF
>TRBV7-3|NA|NA|TRBJ2-2
TGTGCCAGCGGACGGGGAGCCGGGGAGCTGTTTTTT
CASGRGAGELFF
>TRBV27|NA|TRBD1|TRBJ2-7
TGTGCCAGCACCAACCGGCAGGGGGCCTACGAGCAGTACTTC
CASTNRQGAYEQYF
>TRBV5-1|NA|TRBD2|TRBJ2-3
TGCGCCAGCAGTCCGCCTCTAGCGGCTCTGCCAGATACGCAGTATTTT
CASSPPLAALPDTQYF
>TRBV19|few|NA|TRBJ2-1
TGTGCCAGTAGTATAAGTGGGGTCTACGATGAGCAGTTCTTC
CASSISGVYDEQFF
>TRBV5-1|NA|NA|TRBJ1-2
TGCGCCAGCAGCCGTACGGCAGGGGTTAACTATGGCTACACCTTC
CASSRTAGVNYGYTF
>TRBV15|NA|NA|TRBJ2-7
TGTGCCACCCGGGGGACCGCCTCCTCCTACGAGCAGTACTTC
CATRGTASSYEQYF
>TRBV5-1|once|NA|TRBJ1-1
TGCGCCAGCAGCTTGATCACGGGGGTCACTGAAGCTTTCTTT
CASSLITGVTEAFF
>TRBV7-7|once|TRBD1|TRBJ2-3
TGTGCTAGCAGCCGGGACAGGGCCACAGATACGCAGTATTTT
CASSRDRATDTQYF
>TRBV6-6|NA|NA|TRBJ2-1
TGTGCCAGCAGTTTGGCTAGCAGGAGTGAGCAGTTCTTC
CASSLASRSEQFF
>TRBV7-2|NA|NA|TRBJ1-5
TGTGCCAGCAGCTCCGGGCTTCAGCCCCAGCATTTT
CASSSGLQPQHF
>TRBV28|NA|TRBD1|TRBJ1-5
TGTGCCAGCAGTTTTAAGGGGGCCCTCAATCAGCCCCAGCATTTT
CASSFKGALNQPQHF
>TRBV7-8|NA|NA|TRBJ2-7
TGTGCCAGCAGCTTTAGGGGGGGCAGGTACGAGCAGTACTTC
CASSFRGGRYEQYF
>TRBV7-7|NA|TRBD2|TRBJ2-5
TGTGCTAGCAGCTTAGCGGGGGGGCAAGAGACCCAGTACTTC
CASSLAGGQETQYF
>TRBV19|NA|TRBD2|TRBJ2-3
TGTGCCGTCTCTTTGGGACTAGCGGGCTCCACAGATACGCAGTATTTT
CAVSLGLAGSTDTQYF
>TRBV5-1|few|TRBD2|TRBJ2-3
TGCGCCAGCAGTGTACTAGCGAGTCCAGATACGCAGTATTTT
CASSVLASPDTQYF
>TRBV29-1|NA|NA|TRBJ2-1
TGCAGCGGCTCCGCCGGGTACAATGAGCAGTTCTTC
CSGSAGYNEQFF
>TRBV19|NA|NA|TRBJ1-2
TGTGCCAGTAGTGTTAGGCCGGGACGGAAAATCTATGGCTACACCTTC
CASSVRPGRKIYGYTF
>TRBV18|NA|NA|TRBJ2-7
TGTGCCAGCTCACCAAGCCAGGGGACGTCCTACGAGCAGTACTTC
CASSPSQGTSYEQYF
>TRBV2|NA|NA|TRBJ2-7
TGTGCCAGCAGTTCCCCCCCCTCGTTCGGGGGCTCCTACGAGCAGTACTTC
CASSSPPSFGGSYEQYF
>TRBV28|NA|TRBD1|TRBJ2-1
TGTGCCAGCAGTTGGGACAGCCACAATGAGCAGTTCTTC
CASSWDSHNEQFF
>TRBV4-1|NA|NA|TRBJ1-5
TGCGCCAGCAGCCAAGTTCCGGGAACCAGCAATCAGCCCCAGCATTTT
CASSQVPGTSNQPQHF